This TCR beta chain was obtained from a study of blood T cell repertoires in COVID-19. Study in general: Sample material is recorded as cDNA or gDNA derived from T cells, B-cell-depleted T cells, or PBMCs.

Donors were grouped by their self-reported clinical history. Trimming took 3 bases from V and 3 from J, leaving 17 bases between them. This CDR3 is 17 amino acids long. Germline V gene lookup returns CDR1 KGHSH and CDR2 LQKENI. Profiling relied on immunoSEQ multiplex PCR, and the TCRdb table lists in-frame clones only, not all of them. There are about 150,000 clones in the sample; 86% occur only once, and around 4.2% lies in the top ten. This TCR derives from a man aged 50 or older who had recovered from COVID-19. Source material: PBMCs or T cells enriched from blood (not recorded which). The chain uses TRBV18 and TRBJ1-4, with a tentative D call TRBD1 (5 bases). CDR3 loop: CASSPLIATGANEKLFF. CDR3 bases: TGTGCCAGCTCACCTCTGATAGCAACAGGAGCTAATGAAAAACTGTTTTTT.